Listed below are T cell receptor beta chains from one sample, sequenced in a study of CD4 T cells in relation to SARS-CoV-2 and coronaviruses. Produced via immunoSEQ multiplex PCR; TCRdb's table is partial and in-frame only. The sample yields approximately 50,000 clones, roughly nine tenths seen once. The material sequenced was naive CD4+ T cells from PBMCs. The receptors here all came from an adult with COVID-19. The CDR3 runs from the conserved cysteine through the conserved F or W. D genes are given only for firm matches. A row's size may be missing; if present it is once, few, many or a size class.

clone_size: NA; d_call: TRBD1; v_call: TRBV5-4; j_call: TRBJ1-6; cdr3_nt: TGTGCCAGCAGCTCCGACAGGGCAAATTCACCCCTCCACTTT; cdr3_aa: CASSSDRANSPLHF
clone_size: NA; d_call: NA; v_call: TRBV18; j_call: TRBJ2-7; cdr3_nt: TGTGCCAGCTCGCCGGCGGGGGACAGTTACGAGCAGTACTTC; cdr3_aa: CASSPAGDSYEQYF
clone_size: NA; d_call: NA; v_call: TRBV21-1; j_call: TRBJ1-1; cdr3_nt: TGTGCCAGCAGCAAAGATAGGGGGTTGGAGACTGAAGCTTTCTTT; cdr3_aa: CASSKDRGLETEAFF
clone_size: NA; d_call: TRBD1; v_call: TRBV5-4; j_call: TRBJ2-5; cdr3_nt: TGTGCCAGCAGGGCCGGGACAGGGAGCCAAGAGACCCAGTACTTC; cdr3_aa: CASRAGTGSQETQYF
clone_size: NA; d_call: NA; v_call: TRBV30; j_call: TRBJ2-1; cdr3_nt: TGTGCCTGGAGCACCCAGGGGACTGAGCAGTTCTTC; cdr3_aa: CAWSTQGTEQFF
clone_size: NA; d_call: NA; v_call: TRBV7-3; j_call: TRBJ1-1; cdr3_nt: TGTGCCAGCAGCTTATGGGGGAAGGGCACTGAAGCTTTCTTT; cdr3_aa: CASSLWGKGTEAFF
clone_size: NA; d_call: NA; v_call: TRBV9; j_call: TRBJ2-5; cdr3_nt: TGTGCCAGCAGCGTAGGTGCAACCAGCGGGACCCAGTACTTC; cdr3_aa: CASSVGATSGTQYF
clone_size: once; d_call: NA; v_call: TRBV24-1; j_call: TRBJ2-1; cdr3_nt: TGTGCCACCAGTGATTTAAATGCGTACAATGAGCAGTTCTTC; cdr3_aa: CATSDLNAYNEQFF
clone_size: NA; d_call: NA; v_call: TRBV10-3; j_call: TRBJ2-7; cdr3_nt: TGTGCCATCAGTGAGTCGAAATCCACGGGACACCGCTACGAGCAGTACTTC; cdr3_aa: CAISESKSTGHRYEQYF
clone_size: NA; d_call: NA; v_call: TRBV28; j_call: TRBJ1-1; cdr3_nt: TGTGCCAGCAGGCCCAGGGTTGGTGAAGCTTTCTTT; cdr3_aa: CASRPRVGEAFF
clone_size: once; d_call: NA; v_call: TRBV5-5; j_call: TRBJ2-2; cdr3_nt: TGTGCCAGCAGCTTGTTCGGGGGGCCGAACACCGGGGAGCTGTTTTTT; cdr3_aa: CASSLFGGPNTGELFF
clone_size: NA; d_call: TRBD1; v_call: TRBV10-3; j_call: TRBJ1-1; cdr3_nt: TGTGCCATCAGCCCCGGGACAGAGTTCCCTTTCTTT; cdr3_aa: CAISPGTEFPFF
clone_size: NA; d_call: TRBD1; v_call: TRBV28; j_call: TRBJ2-3; cdr3_nt: TGTGCCACCGAATCCGACAGGGTCCCAGATACGCAGTATTTT; cdr3_aa: CATESDRVPDTQYF
clone_size: NA; d_call: TRBD2; v_call: TRBV6-2/TRBV6-3; j_call: TRBJ2-3; cdr3_nt: TGTGCCAGCAGTCGTCCCCTACTAGCGGATCGCACAGATACGCAGTATTTT; cdr3_aa: CASSRPLLADRTDTQYF
clone_size: NA; d_call: NA; v_call: TRBV7-2; j_call: TRBJ2-2; cdr3_nt: TGTGCCAGCAGCTCCCGGGAGGGGGAGCTGTTTTTT; cdr3_aa: CASSSREGELFF
clone_size: NA; d_call: NA; v_call: TRBV5-1; j_call: TRBJ2-3; cdr3_nt: TGCGCCAGCAGACAGGGAACAGATACGCAGTATTTT; cdr3_aa: CASRQGTDTQYF
clone_size: NA; d_call: NA; v_call: TRBV9; j_call: TRBJ2-2; cdr3_nt: TGTGCCAGCAGCGCCCGAGGGGACACGGCAACCGGGGAGCTGTTTTTT; cdr3_aa: CASSARGDTATGELFF
clone_size: once; d_call: NA; v_call: TRBV28; j_call: TRBJ1-4; cdr3_nt: TGTGCCAGCAGTTTTGCGTTAGGGGCCGATGAAAAACTGTTTTTT; cdr3_aa: CASSFALGADEKLFF
clone_size: NA; d_call: NA; v_call: TRBV7-2; j_call: TRBJ1-5; cdr3_nt: TGTGCCAGCAGCTTAGCTTACAGGGTACGTCAGCCCCAGCATTTT; cdr3_aa: CASSLAYRVRQPQHF
clone_size: NA; d_call: NA; v_call: TRBV19; j_call: TRBJ2-7; cdr3_nt: TGTGCCAGTAGTATAGATAGGACGGGTTCCTACGAGCAGTACTTC; cdr3_aa: CASSIDRTGSYEQYF
clone_size: NA; d_call: NA; v_call: TRBV18; j_call: TRBJ1-5; cdr3_nt: TGTGCCAGCTCACTCGCAGGAGGGGGAGATCAGCCCCAGCATTTT; cdr3_aa: CASSLAGGGDQPQHF
clone_size: NA; d_call: NA; v_call: TRBV7-2; j_call: TRBJ1-4; cdr3_nt: TGTGCCAGCAGCTTTCCTTTGGGTGAAAAACTGTTTTTT; cdr3_aa: CASSFPLGEKLFF
clone_size: NA; d_call: NA; v_call: TRBV21-1; j_call: TRBJ1-1; cdr3_nt: TGTGCCAGAGGGACAGGGACGACTGAAGCTTTCTTT; cdr3_aa: CARGTGTTEAFF